This entry lists 27 T cell receptor beta chains sequenced from one sample in a study of T-cell reconstitution after alpha-beta-depleted transplantation in children (dated by TCRdb to 2016 to 2017). The treatment or condition label on this specimen signifies: allogeneic hematopoietic cell transplantation with graft depleted of TCRalphabeta T cells and CD19 B cells. Library preparation was by PCR. The sequencer listed for this sample is Illumina HiSeq 2500. TCR libraries were prepared with molecular barcoding, using unique molecular identifiers to normalize TCRbeta repertoire quantification. TCRdb redid the processing of the public reads, applying fastp at Q25 and MiXCR, and retained in-frame beta chains. Each CDR3 protein appears once, grouped with its most common genes and DNA. The sample data list over 400,000 distinct CDR3 sequences, and around 46% of these were observed just once. The biggest ten clones account for under 35% of the sample.

This sample comprised PBMCs, obtained before TCRalphabeta/CD19-depleted stem cell transplant. These receptors all stem from a girl under 10 years old with aplastic anemia, due to receive a stem cell transplant.

This clonotype has just a few counts. The chain is built from TRBV7-9 and TRBJ2-7; 8 bases map to TRBD2. Germline lookup yields CDR1 SEHNR and CDR2 FQNEAQ (reference sequence). V trimming: 5 bases; J trimming: 4 bases; junction bases outside the gene matches: 7. This CDR3 region has 14 residues. DNA of the CDR3: TGTGCCAGCAGCACCAGCGGGAGCGGATACGAGCAGTACTTC. Its translation: CASSTSGSGYEQYF.

In this sample, this clonotype turned up many times. CDR3 loop: CASSPSGHINNSPLHF. DNA for the CDR3: TGTGCCAGCAGCCCATCGGGACACATAAATAATTCACCCCTCCACTTT. This chain uses TRBV7-9 with TRBJ1-6; perhaps TRBD1 as D (6 bases). The CDR3 sequence is 16 residues long. Trimming shortened V by 5 bases and J by 5 bases, and 16 bases separated the two germline ends. The germline V gene has CDR1 SEHNR and CDR2 FQNEAQ (reference sequence).

The rearrangement joins TRBV15 to TRBJ2-5; D possibly corresponds to TRBD2 (5 bases). CDR3 length: 12 amino acids. Trimming cost V 8 bases and J 7 bases, with 14 bases left between them. Germline CDR1 reads LNHNV; CDR2 reads YYDKDF (reference sequence). The CDR3 DNA follows: TGTGCCACCGGACGGGCGGGTGGGACCCAGTACTTC. It yields the protein CATGRAGGTQYF. The variable domain in full, completed from reference TRBV15 and TRBJ2-5, reads DAMVIQNPRYQVTQFGKPVTLSCSQTLNHNVMYWYQQKSSQAPKLLFHYYDKDFNNEADTPDNFQSRRPNTSFCFLDIRSPGLGDTAMYLCATGRAGGTQYFGPGTRLLVL.

This clonotype appeared many times. An end of the junction does not agree with germline; a read error may underlie this. CDR3 in DNA: TGTGCCAGCAGTCAAGGCAGGGGACTAGCCTCCTACACCGGGGAGCTGTTTTTT. It encodes CASSQGRGLASYTGELFF. V gene TRBV4-2 combines with J gene TRBJ2-2, with 9 positions matching TRBD2. The CDR3 extends over 18 amino acids. Germline assignment: CDR1 LGHNA and CDR2 YNFKEQ.

This rearrangement joins TRBV6-5 to TRBJ2-7; D not certain. With 4 bases removed from V and 1 base from J, the gap between germline ends came to 11 bases. CDR3 length: 14 residues. Germline V gene data show CDR1 as MNHEY and CDR2 as SVGAGI. The CDR3 DNA follows: TGTGCCAGCAGTTCTACGGTCTCTTCCTACGAGCAGTACTTC. Translating gives CASSSTVSSYEQYF.

This rearrangement joins TRBV20-1 to TRBJ1-5; tentatively, D is TRBD1 (5 bases). The germline V gene encodes CDR1 DFQATT and CDR2 SNEGSKA (reference sequence). The ends were cut back, 5 bases at V and 4 bases at J, with 15 bases in the middle. CDR3 length: 14 amino acids. CDR3 residues: CSARGPLLNQPQHF. The CDR3 DNA reads as TGCAGTGCTCGGGGACCGCTACTAAATCAGCCCCAGCATTTT.

As for this clonotype: Germline is not matched at one junction end, which may reflect a read error. This chain links TRBV5-6 with TRBJ2-7, with 7 bases that match TRBD2. This CDR3 region has 15 residues. The V gene's germline CDR1 is SGHDT and CDR2 YYEEEE. CDR3 residues: CDSILSGGSSYEQYF. DNA for the CDR3: TGTGACAGCATTCTGTCAGGCGGGAGTTCCTACGAGCAGTACTTC.

The J gene is TRBJ2-1, the V gene TRBV3-1, with D maybe TRBD2 (5 bases). The length of the CDR3 is 15 residues. The germline V gene has CDR1 LGHDT and CDR2 YNNKEL (reference sequence). Trimming cost V 0 bases and J 4 bases, with 10 bases left between them. The CDR3 region is CASSQEPGIYNEQFF. The CDR3 DNA reads as TGTGCCAGCAGCCAAGAACCCGGGATTTACAATGAGCAGTTCTTC.

The chain couples TRBV7-8 to TRBJ2-7; TRBD1 matches at 8 bases. The germline V gene encodes CDR1 SGHVS and CDR2 FQNEAQ. Trimming cost V 3 bases and J 2 bases; bases outside gene matches: 6. The CDR3 spans 15 residues. Here the CDR3 DNA reads TGTGCCAGCAGCTTCGACGACAGGGGTGCCTACGAGCAGTACTTC. This codes for CASSFDDRGAYEQYF.

At least ten counts were recorded for this clonotype. The chain's CDR3 is CSARTQQASYEQYF. The CDR3 DNA is TGCAGTGCTAGAACCCAGCAGGCTTCCTACGAGCAGTACTTC. The chain is built from TRBV20-1 and TRBJ2-7; no firm D call. This CDR3 comprises 14 residues. Deletions cut 2 bases from V and 1 base from J, with 12 bases between. Germline values: CDR1 DFQATT, CDR2 SNEGSKA (reference sequence).

This clonotype appeared once. The chain combines TRBV7-2 with TRBJ2-7; 7 nucleotides line up with TRBD2. The junction had 11 bases not matched to a gene; V was cut back by 5 bases and J by 4 bases. In germline, CDR1 is SGHTA, CDR2 FQGNSA. The CDR3 contains 15 residues. In DNA form, the CDR3 reads TGTGCCAGCAGCCCAGGAGCGGGACCCCTTTACGAGCAGTACTTC. Protein: CASSPGAGPLYEQYF.

This clonotype has only a few counts. The rearrangement links TRBV21-1 to TRBJ1-2; the table's D call of TRBD1 was not tested on the DNA. TRBV21-1 is assigned pseudogene status. The CDR3 length is 15 residues. The CDR3 is CASSSMTGAFYGYTF. CDR3 in DNA: TGTGCCAGCAGCTCCATGACAGGGGCGTTCTATGGCTACACCTTC.

The chain combines TRBV9 with TRBJ1-4; 7 nucleotides agree with TRBD1. The V segment lost 0 bases and the J segment 8 bases; nucleotides outside the gene matches: 7. The CDR3 has 15 residues. Per germline, CDR1 SGDLS and CDR2 YYNGEE. The CDR3 loop reads CASSVGTGVNEKLFF. Here the CDR3 DNA reads TGTGCCAGCAGCGTAGGAACAGGGGTAAACGAAAAACTGTTTTTT.

This clonotype was seen once. The CDR3, as DNA: TGCGCCAGCAGCCAAGCTAGCCCGAGCTCCTACGAGCAGTACTTC. Translating gives CASSQASPSSYEQYF. V and J are TRBV4-1 and TRBJ2-7; possibly TRBD2 for D (5 bases). Germline CDR1 is MGHRA and CDR2 is YSYEKL. The V end lost 1 base, the J end lost 0 bases, and 10 bases lay between the germline ends. CDR3 length equals 15 residues.

This clonotype was found a few times. This chain uses TRBV6-1 with TRBJ2-1, with 9 bases aligning to TRBD2. The length of the CDR3 is 15 residues. Germline V gene lookup returns CDR1 MNHNS and CDR2 SASEGT. V gave up 0 bases and J gave up 9 bases; unmatched junction bases: 6. The CDR3 here is CASSEAYRLAAEQFF. Here the CDR3 DNA reads TGTGCCAGCAGTGAAGCGTATCGACTAGCGGCTGAGCAGTTCTTC.

This clonotype showed up many times. V and J are TRBV12-3 or TRBV12-4 and TRBJ1-1; D gene unclear. The germline V and J ends were trimmed by 2 bases and 6 bases, with 4 bases remaining between them. The CDR3 contains 11 residues. The CDR3 is CASSLRSEAFF. DNA for the CDR3: TGTGCCAGCAGTTTAAGGTCTGAAGCTTTCTTT.

The gene calls are TRBV20-1 and TRBJ2-5; tentatively, D is TRBD2 (5 bases). V lost 4 bases, J lost 2 bases, and 20 bases lay in between. The CDR3 loop spans 16 amino acids. Germline CDR1 is DFQATT and CDR2 is SNEGSKA (reference sequence). The CDR3 DNA reads as TGCAGTGCTACTAGCTTCCTCTCTCCGATACAAGAGACCCAGTACTTC. Amino acid sequence: CSATSFLSPIQETQYF.

This sequence joins TRBV15 and TRBJ2-7; no reliable D call. CDR3 length: 15 residues. In germline, CDR1 is LNHNV, CDR2 YYDKDF (reference sequence). With 0 bases removed from V and 13 bases from J, the gap between germline ends came to 22 bases. For the CDR3, the DNA is TGTGCCACCAGCAGAGATTTGATAGCCCCACCTCTGGATTACTTC. Protein sequence: CATSRDLIAPPLDYF.

The rearrangement links TRBV7-9 to TRBJ2-1; no clear D. Germline CDR1 is SEHNR and CDR2 is FQNEAQ (reference sequence). Between the trimmed V and J ends, which lost 8 bases and 0 bases, there was a span of 8 bases. There are 13 residues in the CDR3. CDR3 sequence (DNA): TGTGCCAGCGCTTCACCCTCCTACAATGAGCAGTTCTTC. As protein: CASASPSYNEQFF.

V gene TRBV29-1 combines with J gene TRBJ1-3; no firm D call. From germline, CDR1 is SQVTM and CDR2 ANQGSEA. V was clipped by 5 bases and J by 0 bases, with 8 bases between them. The length of the CDR3 is 13 residues. CDR3 residues: CSVFESSGNTIYF. CDR3 coding DNA: TGCAGCGTTTTCGAGAGCTCTGGAAACACCATATATTTT. Filled out from reference TRBV29-1 and TRBJ1-3, the complete variable domain reads SAVISQKPSRDICQRGTSLTIQCQVDSQVTMMFWYRQQPGQSLTLIATANQGSEATYESGFVIDKFPISRPNLTFSTLTVSNMSPEDSSIYLCSVFESSGNTIYFGEGSWLTVV.

This chain uses TRBV29-1 with TRBJ2-3; TRBD2 agrees at 15 bases. Looked up from germline, CDR1 is SQVTM and CDR2 is ANQGSEA. Losses at the gene ends were 7 bases for V and 3 bases for J; bases not matched to a gene: 5. The length of the CDR3 is 15 residues. CDR3 sequence (DNA): TGCAGCGGGAAGGGGACTAGCGGGAGGACAGATACGCAGTATTTT. It codes for CSGKGTSGRTDTQYF.

The table lists this clonotype with a few counts. The rearrangement uses TRBV12-3 or TRBV12-4 and TRBJ1-2, with 9 bases lining up with TRBD1. J gave up 8 bases and V 6 bases, and 4 bases lay outside the gene matches. The CDR3 totals 12 residues. CDR3 sequence reads: CASRGDREGYTF. The CDR3 region has the DNA TGTGCCAGCAGAGGGGACAGGGAAGGCTACACCTTC.

This clonotype was observed a few times. The V and J genes are TRBV5-1 and TRBJ1-3, with D possibly TRBD1 on 5 matching bases. Trimming shortened V by 2 bases and J by 0 bases, and 9 bases separated the two germline ends. There are 15 residues in the CDR3. The V gene's germline CDR1 is SGHRS and CDR2 YFSETQ. CDR3 sequence (DNA): TGCGCCAGCAGCTTTGACAGTTACTCTGGAAACACCATATATTTT. This encodes CASSFDSYSGNTIYF. Together with reference TRBV5-1 and TRBJ1-3, the CDR3 gives the full variable domain: KAGVTQTPRYLIKTRGQQVTLSCSPISGHRSVSWYQQTPGQGLQFLFEYFSETQRNKGNFPGRFSGRQFSNSRSEMNVSTLELGDSALYLCASSFDSYSGNTIYFGEGSWLTVV.

This clonotype was picked up a small number of times. The chain is built from TRBV5-1 and TRBJ1-1; 10 bases are shared with TRBD1. The length of the CDR3 is 17 residues. J was trimmed by 0 bases and V by 4 bases; bases with no gene match: 9. Germline V gene lookup returns CDR1 SGHRS and CDR2 YFSETQ. The CDR3 here is CASSPSTGGIVNTEAFF. DNA of the CDR3: TGCGCCAGCAGCCCCTCGACAGGGGGCATAGTGAACACTGAAGCTTTCTTT.

This clonotype has a handful of counts. This chain links TRBV7-3 with TRBJ2-7; 13 nucleotides align to TRBD2. Germline V gene data show CDR1 as SGHTA and CDR2 as FQGTGA. V lost 5 bases to trimming and J lost 7 bases; unmatched junction nucleotides: 8. CDR3 length: 15 amino acids. The CDR3 reads CASSLLAGGPGEQYF. CDR3 nucleotide sequence: TGTGCCAGCAGCCTACTAGCGGGAGGGCCTGGTGAGCAGTACTTC.

This clonotype appeared a few times. The chain carries TRBV29-1 and TRBJ1-4, with 9 bases that match TRBD1. In germline, CDR1 is SQVTM, CDR2 ANQGSEA. V trimming: 7 bases; J trimming: 5 bases; junction bases outside the gene matches: 5. This CDR3 has 13 residues. As DNA, the CDR3 is TGCAGCGCCACAGGGGGCGCAAATGAAAAACTGTTTTTT. Translating gives CSATGGANEKLFF.

This clonotype occurred a few times. The chain employs TRBV2 and TRBJ1-1, with D unresolved. The germline CDR1 and CDR2 sequences are SNHLY and FYNNEI. V gave up 10 bases and J gave up 1 base, with 16 bases separating them. CDR3 length equals 14 residues. CDR3 in amino acids: CATTNSHGNTEAFF. Written as DNA, the CDR3 is TGTGCCACAACGAATTCTCACGGGAACACTGAAGCTTTCTTT.